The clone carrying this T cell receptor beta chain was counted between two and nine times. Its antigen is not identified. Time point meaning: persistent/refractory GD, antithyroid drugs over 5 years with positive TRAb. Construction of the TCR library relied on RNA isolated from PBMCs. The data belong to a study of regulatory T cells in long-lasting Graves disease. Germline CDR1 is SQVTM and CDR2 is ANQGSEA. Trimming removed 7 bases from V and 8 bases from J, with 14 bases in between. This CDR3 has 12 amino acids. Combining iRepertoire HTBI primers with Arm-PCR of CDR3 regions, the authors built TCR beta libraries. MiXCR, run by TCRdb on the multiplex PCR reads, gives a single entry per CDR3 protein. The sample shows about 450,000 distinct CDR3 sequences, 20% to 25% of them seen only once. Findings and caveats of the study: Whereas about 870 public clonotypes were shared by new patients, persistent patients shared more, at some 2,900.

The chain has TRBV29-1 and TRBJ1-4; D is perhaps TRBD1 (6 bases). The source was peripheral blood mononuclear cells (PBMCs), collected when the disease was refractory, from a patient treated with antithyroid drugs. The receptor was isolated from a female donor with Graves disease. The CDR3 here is CSAGQRNEKLFF. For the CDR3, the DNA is TGCAGCGCCGGACAGCGGAACGAAAAACTGTTTTTT.